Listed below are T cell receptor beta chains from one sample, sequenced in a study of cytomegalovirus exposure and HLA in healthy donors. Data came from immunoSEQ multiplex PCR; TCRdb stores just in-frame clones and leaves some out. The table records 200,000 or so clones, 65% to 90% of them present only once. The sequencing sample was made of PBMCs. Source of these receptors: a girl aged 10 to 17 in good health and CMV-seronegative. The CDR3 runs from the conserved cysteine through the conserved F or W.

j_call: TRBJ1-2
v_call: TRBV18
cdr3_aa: CASSPPAGYDYGYTF

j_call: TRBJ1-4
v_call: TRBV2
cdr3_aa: CASSAQGSNEKLFF

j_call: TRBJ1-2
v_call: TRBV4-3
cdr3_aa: CASSLTGVAGYTF

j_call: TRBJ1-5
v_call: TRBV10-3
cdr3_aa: CAISEGANSNQPQHF

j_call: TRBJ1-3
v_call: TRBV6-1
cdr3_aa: CAIIYGSGNTIYF

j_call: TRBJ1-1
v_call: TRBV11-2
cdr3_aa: CASSSRDYEAFF

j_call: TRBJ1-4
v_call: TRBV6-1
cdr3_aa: CASSAGTENEKLFF

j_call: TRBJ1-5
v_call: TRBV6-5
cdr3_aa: CASSLTGGNQPQHF

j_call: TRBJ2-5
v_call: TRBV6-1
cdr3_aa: CASSQDESTVQETQYF

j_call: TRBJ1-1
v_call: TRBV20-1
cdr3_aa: CSAAGRNEAFF

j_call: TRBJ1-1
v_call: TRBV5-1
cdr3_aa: CASSLTGAEAFF

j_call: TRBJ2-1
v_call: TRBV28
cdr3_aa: CAGSTGTGGYNEQFF

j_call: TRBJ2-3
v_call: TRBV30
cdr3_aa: CAWGRGQLAVPDTQYF

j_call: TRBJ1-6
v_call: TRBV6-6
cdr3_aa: CASRNRDSRSPLHF

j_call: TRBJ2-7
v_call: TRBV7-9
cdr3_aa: CASSNLRDEQYF

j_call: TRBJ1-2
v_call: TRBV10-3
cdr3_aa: CAIKIQPGIGRGNGYTF

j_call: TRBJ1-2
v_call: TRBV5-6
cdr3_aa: CASSFSTGPHYGYTF

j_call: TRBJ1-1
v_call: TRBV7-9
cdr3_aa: CASSLFTEAFF

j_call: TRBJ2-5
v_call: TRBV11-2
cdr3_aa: CASSLGLGTAQETQYF

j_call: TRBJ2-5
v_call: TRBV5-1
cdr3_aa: CASSLTLEVETQYF

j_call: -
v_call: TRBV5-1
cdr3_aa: CASSSGTGSYEQYF

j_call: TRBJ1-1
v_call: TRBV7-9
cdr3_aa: CASSLAGTGAGKAFF

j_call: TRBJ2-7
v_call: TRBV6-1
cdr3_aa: CASSEGAGIAYEQYF

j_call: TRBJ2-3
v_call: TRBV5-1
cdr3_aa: CASGEQRISDTQYF

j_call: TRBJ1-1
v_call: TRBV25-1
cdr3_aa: CASSEYQEGTEAFF